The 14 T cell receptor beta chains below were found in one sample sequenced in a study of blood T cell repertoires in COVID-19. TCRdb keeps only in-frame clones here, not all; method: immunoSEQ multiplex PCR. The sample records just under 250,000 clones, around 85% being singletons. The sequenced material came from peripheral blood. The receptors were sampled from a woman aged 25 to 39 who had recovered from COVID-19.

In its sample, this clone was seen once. This CDR3 is CATSRVRDRVYNEQFF. CDR3 nucleotides: TGTGCCACCAGCAGAGTTAGGGACAGGGTGTACAATGAGCAGTTCTTC. The chain links TRBV15 to TRBJ2-1, with 9 bases aligning to TRBD1. This CDR3 contains 16 residues. CDR1 is LNHNV and CDR2 is YYDKDF in the germline V gene (reference sequence). Losses at the gene ends were 1 base for V and 4 bases for J; bases not matched to a gene: 5.

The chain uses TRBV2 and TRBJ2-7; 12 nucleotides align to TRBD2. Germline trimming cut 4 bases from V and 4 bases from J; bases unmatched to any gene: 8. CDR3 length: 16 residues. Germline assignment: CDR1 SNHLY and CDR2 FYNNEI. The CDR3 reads CASSGTSGESVYEQYF. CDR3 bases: TGTGCCAGCAGTGGGACTAGCGGGGAGTCCGTATACGAGCAGTACTTC. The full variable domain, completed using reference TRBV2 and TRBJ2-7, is EPEVTQTPSHQVTQMGQEVILRCVPISNHLYFYWYRQILGQKVEFLVSFYNNEISEKSEIFDDQFSVERPDGSNFTLKIRSTKLEDSAMYFCASSGTSGESVYEQYFGPGTRLTVT.

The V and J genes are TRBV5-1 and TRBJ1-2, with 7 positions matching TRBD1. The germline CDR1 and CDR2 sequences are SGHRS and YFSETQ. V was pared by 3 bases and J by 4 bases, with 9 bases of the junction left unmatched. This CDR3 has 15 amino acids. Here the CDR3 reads CASSSGDREAYGYTF. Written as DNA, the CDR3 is TGCGCCAGCAGCTCGGGCGACAGGGAGGCCTATGGCTACACCTTC.

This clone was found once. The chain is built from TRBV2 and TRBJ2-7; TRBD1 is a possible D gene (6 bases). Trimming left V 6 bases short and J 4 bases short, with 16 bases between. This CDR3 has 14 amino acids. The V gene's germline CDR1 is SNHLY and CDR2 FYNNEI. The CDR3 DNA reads TGTGCCAGCAGCGATTTTGGACAGATTTACGAGCAGTACTTC. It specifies CASSDFGQIYEQYF.

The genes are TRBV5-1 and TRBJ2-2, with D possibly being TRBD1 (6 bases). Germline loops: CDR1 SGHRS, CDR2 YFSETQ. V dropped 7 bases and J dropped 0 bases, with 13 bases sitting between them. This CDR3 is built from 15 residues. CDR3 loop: CASDDGTPNTGELFF. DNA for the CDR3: TGCGCCAGCGACGACGGGACACCGAACACCGGGGAGCTGTTTTTT.

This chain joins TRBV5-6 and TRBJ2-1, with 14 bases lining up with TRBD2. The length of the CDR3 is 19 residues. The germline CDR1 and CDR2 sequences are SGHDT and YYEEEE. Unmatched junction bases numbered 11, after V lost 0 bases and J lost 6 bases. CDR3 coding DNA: TGTGCCAGCAGCTTGGCTCCGACTAGCGGGGGGGCCGGGTTCAATGAGCAGTTCTTC. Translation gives CASSLAPTSGGAGFNEQFF.

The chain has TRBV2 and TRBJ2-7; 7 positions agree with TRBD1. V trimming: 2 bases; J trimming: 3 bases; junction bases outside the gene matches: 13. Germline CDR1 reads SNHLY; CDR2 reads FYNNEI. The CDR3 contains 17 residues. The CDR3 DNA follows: TGTGCCAGCAGTGAATCCCGGACAGGCTCATTCAACTACGAGCAGTACTTC. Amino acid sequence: CASSESRTGSFNYEQYF.

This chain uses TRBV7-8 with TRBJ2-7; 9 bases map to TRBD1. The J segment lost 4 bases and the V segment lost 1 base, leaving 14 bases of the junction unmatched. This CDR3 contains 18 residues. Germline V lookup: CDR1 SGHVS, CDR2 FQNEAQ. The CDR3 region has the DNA TGTGCCAGCAGCTTAGGCGGCAGATCGGGACAGGGACTTTACGAGCAGTACTTC. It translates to CASSLGGRSGQGLYEQYF.

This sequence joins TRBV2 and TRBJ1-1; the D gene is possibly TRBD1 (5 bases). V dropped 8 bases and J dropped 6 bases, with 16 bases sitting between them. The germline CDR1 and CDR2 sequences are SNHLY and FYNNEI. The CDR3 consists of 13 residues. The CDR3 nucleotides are TGTGCCAGCCCGGGGCTTGGGGGGTCTGAAGCTTTCTTT. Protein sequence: CASPGLGGSEAFF.

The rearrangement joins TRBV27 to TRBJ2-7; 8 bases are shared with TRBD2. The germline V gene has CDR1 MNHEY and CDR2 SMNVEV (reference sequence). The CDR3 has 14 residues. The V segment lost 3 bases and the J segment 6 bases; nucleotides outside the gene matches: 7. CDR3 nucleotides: TGTGCCAGCAGTTTCCAGCGGGGGTGGGGCGAGCAGTACTTC. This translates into CASSFQRGWGEQYF.

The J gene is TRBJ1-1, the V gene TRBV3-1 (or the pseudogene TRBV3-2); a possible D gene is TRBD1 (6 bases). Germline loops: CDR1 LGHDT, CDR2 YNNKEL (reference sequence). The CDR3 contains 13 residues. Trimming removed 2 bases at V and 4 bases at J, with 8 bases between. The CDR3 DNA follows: TGTGCCAGCAGCCAACGCAGGGGCACTGAAGCTTTCTTT. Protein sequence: CASSQRRGTEAFF.

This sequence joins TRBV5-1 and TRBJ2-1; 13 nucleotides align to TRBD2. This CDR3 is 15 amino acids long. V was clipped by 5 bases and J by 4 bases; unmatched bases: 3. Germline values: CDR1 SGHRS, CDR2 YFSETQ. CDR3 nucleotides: TGCGCCAGCAGGTTGACTAGCGGGGGGTACAATGAGCAGTTCTTC. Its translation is CASRLTSGGYNEQFF.

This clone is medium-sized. This CDR3 reads CASSYAPSQGSSSYNEQFF. The CDR3 nucleotides are TGTGCCAGCAGTTACGCACCATCACAGGGTTCCAGCTCCTACAATGAGCAGTTCTTC. The rearrangement joins TRBV6-2 or TRBV6-3 to TRBJ2-1; weak D call: TRBD1 (6 bases). The CDR3 extends over 19 amino acids. Germline-derived CDR1 and CDR2 are MNHEY and SVGEGT. V lost 2 bases to trimming and J lost 0 bases, with 20 bases between them.

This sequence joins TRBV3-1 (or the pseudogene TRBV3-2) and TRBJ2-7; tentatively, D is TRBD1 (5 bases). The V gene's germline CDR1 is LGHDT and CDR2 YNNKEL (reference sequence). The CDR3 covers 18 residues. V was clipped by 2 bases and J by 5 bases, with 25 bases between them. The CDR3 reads CASSQKKSRQFPLDEQYF. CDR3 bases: TGTGCCAGCAGCCAAAAAAAGAGCCGACAGTTCCCTCTGGACGAGCAGTACTTC.